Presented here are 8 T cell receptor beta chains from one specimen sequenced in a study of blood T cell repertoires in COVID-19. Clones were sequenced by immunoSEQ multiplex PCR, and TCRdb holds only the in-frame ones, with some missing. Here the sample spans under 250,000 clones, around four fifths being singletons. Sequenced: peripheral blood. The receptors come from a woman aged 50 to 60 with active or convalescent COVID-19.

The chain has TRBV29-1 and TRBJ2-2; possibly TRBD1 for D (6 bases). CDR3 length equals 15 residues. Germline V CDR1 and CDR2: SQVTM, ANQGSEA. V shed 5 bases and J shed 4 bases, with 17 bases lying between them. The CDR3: CSVITPRGSTGELFF. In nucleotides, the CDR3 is TGCAGCGTTATTACACCGAGGGGGTCCACCGGGGAGCTGTTTTTT.

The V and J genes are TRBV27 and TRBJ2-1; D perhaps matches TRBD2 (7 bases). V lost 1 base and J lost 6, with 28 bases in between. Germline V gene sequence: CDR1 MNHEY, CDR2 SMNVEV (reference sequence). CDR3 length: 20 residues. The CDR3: CASSLFGGAPLKNVINEQFF. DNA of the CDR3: TGTGCCAGCAGTTTATTTGGGGGGGCACCCCTTAAGAACGTCATCAATGAGCAGTTCTTC.

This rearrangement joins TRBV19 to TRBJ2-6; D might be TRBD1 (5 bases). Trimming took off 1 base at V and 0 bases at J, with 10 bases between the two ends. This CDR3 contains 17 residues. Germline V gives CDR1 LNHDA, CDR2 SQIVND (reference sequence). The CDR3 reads CASSIGRAHSGANVLTF. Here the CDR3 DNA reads TGTGCCAGTAGTATAGGCAGGGCGCACTCTGGGGCCAACGTCCTGACTTTC.

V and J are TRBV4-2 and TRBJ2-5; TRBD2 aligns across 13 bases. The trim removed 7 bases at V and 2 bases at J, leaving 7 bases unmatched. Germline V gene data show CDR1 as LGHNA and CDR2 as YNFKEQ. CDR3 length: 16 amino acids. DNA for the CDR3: TGTGCCAGCACTGGCGGGACTAGCGGGGCACAAGAGACCCAGTACTTC. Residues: CASTGGTSGAQETQYF.

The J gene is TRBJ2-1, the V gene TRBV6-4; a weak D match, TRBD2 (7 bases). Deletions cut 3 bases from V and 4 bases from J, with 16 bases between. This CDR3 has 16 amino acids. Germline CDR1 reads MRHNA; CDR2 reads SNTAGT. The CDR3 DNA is TGTGCCAGCAGTGATTGGGCGGGGGCGGCATACAATGAGCAGTTCTTC. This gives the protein CASSDWAGAAYNEQFF.

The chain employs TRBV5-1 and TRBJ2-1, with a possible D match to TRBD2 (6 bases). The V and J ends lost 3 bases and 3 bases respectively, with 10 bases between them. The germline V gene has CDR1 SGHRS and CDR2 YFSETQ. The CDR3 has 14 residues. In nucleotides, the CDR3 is TGCGCCAGCAGCTCTGGGACTTACTACAATGAGCAGTTCTTC. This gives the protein CASSSGTYYNEQFF. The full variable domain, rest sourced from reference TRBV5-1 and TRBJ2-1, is KAGVTQTPRYLIKTRGQQVTLSCSPISGHRSVSWYQQTPGQGLQFLFEYFSETQRNKGNFPGRFSGRQFSNSRSEMNVSTLELGDSALYLCASSSGTYYNEQFFGPGTRLTVL.

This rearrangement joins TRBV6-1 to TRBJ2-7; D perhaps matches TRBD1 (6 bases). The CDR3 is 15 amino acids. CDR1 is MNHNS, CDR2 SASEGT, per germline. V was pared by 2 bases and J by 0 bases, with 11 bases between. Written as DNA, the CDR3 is TGTGCCAGCAGTGAAATACAGGGCAGCTCCTACGAGCAGTACTTC. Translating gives CASSEIQGSSYEQYF.

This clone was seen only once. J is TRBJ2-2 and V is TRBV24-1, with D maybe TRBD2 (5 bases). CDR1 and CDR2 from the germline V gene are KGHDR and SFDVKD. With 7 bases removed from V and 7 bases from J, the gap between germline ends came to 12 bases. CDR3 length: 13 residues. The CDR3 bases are TGTGCCACCAGGGGGAGAGGAGACGGGGAGCTGTTTTTT. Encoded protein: CATRGRGDGELFF.